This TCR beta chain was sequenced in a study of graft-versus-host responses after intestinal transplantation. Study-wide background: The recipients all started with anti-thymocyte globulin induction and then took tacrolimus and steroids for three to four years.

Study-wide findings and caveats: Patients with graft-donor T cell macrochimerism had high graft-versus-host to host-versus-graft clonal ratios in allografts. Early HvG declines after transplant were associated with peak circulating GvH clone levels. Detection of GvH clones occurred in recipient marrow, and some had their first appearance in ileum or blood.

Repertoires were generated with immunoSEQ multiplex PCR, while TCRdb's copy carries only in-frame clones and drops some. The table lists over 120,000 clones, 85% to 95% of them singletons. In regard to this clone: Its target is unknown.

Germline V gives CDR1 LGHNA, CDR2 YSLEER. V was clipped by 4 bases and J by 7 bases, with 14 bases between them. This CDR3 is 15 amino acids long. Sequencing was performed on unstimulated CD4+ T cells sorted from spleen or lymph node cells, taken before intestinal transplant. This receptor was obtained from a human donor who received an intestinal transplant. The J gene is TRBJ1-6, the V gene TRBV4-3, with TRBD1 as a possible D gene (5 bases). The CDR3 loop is CASSLDSRPNSPLHF. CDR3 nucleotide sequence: TGCGCCAGCAGCCTCGACAGTCGCCCCAATTCACCCCTCCACTTT.